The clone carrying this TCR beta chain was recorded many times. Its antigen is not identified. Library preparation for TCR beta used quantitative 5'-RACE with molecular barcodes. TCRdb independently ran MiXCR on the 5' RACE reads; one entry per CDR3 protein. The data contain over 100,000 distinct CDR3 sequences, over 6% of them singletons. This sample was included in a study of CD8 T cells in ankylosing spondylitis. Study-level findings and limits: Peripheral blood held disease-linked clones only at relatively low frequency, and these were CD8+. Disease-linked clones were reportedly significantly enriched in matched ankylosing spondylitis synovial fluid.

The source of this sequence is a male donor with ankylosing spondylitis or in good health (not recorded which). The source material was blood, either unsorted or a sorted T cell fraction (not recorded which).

CDR3 sequence: CAISGLGQGLEAFF. CDR3 nucleotides: TGTGCCATCAGCGGCCTCGGACAGGGGCTTGAAGCTTTCTTT. V gene TRBV10-3 combines with J gene TRBJ1-1; 9 bases are a match to TRBD1. The CDR3 has 14 amino acids. The V gene end was trimmed by 6 bases and the J gene end by 7 bases; junction bases not matched to a gene: 9. Germline loops: CDR1 ENHRY, CDR2 SYGVKD.